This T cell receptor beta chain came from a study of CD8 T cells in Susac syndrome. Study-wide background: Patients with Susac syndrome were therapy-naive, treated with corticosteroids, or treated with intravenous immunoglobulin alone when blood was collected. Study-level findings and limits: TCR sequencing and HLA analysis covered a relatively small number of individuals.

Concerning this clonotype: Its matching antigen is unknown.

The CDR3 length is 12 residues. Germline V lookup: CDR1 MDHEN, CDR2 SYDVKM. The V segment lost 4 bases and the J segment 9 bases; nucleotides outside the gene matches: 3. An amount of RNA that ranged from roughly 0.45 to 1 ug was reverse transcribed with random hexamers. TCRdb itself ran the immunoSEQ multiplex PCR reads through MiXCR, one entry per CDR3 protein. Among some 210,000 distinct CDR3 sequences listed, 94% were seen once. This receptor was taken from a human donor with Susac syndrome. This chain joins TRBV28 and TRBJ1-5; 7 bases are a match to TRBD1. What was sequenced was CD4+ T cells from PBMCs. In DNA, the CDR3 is TGTGCCAGCAGTTCAGGGGGGTGGCCCCAGCATTTT. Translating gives CASSSGGWPQHF.